This entry is about one T cell receptor (beta chain). Its target is unknown. Clones were read by immunoSEQ multiplex PCR, and TCRdb kept only the in-frame ones, dropping some. The table includes approximately 77,000 clones, 92% detected once. This sample is part of a study of OX40 agonist ivuxolimab in advanced cancers. Whole-study context: The patients received ivuxolimab by intravenous route every 2 weeks at 0.01 to 10 mg/kg. Prior anti-PD-1, anti-PD-L1 or anti-CTLA-4 therapy was allowed; approximately 41% had some. Findings of the study overall: The average count of expanded clones was higher among CD8+ T cells than among CD4+.

This clonotype was sampled from an adult with an advanced solid tumor such as melanoma, head and neck, liver or kidney cancer. Sequenced here: CD4+ or CD8+ T cells sorted from blood, sampled in a trial of the OX40 agonist ivuxolimab.

The DNA of the CDR3 is TGTGCCTGGAGTGTAACTCGCCACCGATCCCAAGCTTTCTTT. Translated, it gives CAWSVTRHRSQAFF. This chain joins TRBV30 and TRBJ1-1; D is ambiguous. In germline, CDR1 is GTSNPN, CDR2 SVGIG (reference sequence). Deletions cut 0 bases from V and 9 bases from J, with 17 bases between. The CDR3 has 14 residues.